The clone carrying this TCR beta chain was observed at least ten times. Its antigen is not identified. This sample stems from a study of T cell repertoires in cytomegalovirus infection. Germline lookup yields CDR1 SGHTA and CDR2 FQGNSA. This CDR3 contains 16 residues. J gave up 4 bases and V 1 base, and 3 bases lay outside the gene matches. TCRdb processed the reads anew with MiXCR; each CDR3 protein has one entry. Counted here are 360,000 or so distinct CDR3 sequences, roughly 34% occurring once; the ten biggest clones make up roughly 14%. The origin of this receptor is a human donor in good health (CMV status not recorded). Some clones in this sample may be carry-over from other donors' samples. The chain uses TRBV7-2 and TRBJ2-5, with 13 bases that match TRBD2. This specimen consisted of cultured PBMCs, obtained from culture after CMV antigen stimulation. The DNA of the CDR3 is TGTGCCAGCAGCTTAGTGGGACTAGCGGGAACAGAGACCCAGTACTTC. The encoded protein is CASSLVGLAGTETQYF.